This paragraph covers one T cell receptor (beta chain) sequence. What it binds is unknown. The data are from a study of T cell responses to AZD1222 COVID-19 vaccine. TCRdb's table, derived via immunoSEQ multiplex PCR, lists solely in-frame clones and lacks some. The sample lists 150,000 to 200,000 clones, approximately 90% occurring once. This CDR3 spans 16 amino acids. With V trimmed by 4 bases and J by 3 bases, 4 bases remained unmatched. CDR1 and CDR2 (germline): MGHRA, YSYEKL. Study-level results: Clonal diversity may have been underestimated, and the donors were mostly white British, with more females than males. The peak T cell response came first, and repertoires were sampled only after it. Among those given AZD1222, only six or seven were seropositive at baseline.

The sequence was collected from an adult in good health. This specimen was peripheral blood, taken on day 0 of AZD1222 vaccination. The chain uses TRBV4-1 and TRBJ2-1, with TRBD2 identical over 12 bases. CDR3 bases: TGCGCCAGCAGCCCTCGACTAGCGGGAGTCTACAATGAGCAGTTCTTC. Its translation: CASSPRLAGVYNEQFF.